This TCR beta chain was identified during a study of blood T cell repertoires in COVID-19. Losses at the gene ends were 7 bases for V and 0 bases for J; bases not matched to a gene: 11. The CDR3 is 16 amino acids. Per germline, CDR1 SGDLS and CDR2 YYNGEE. Exposed enrollees encountered a COVID-19 case at some point within 2 weeks before study entry. TCRdb's copy holds only in-frame clones and misses some; the assay was immunoSEQ multiplex PCR. The repertoire holds hundreds of thousands of clones, with 86% as singletons. The chain has TRBV9 and TRBJ2-3; TRBD2 matches 7 bases. The sample taken for sequencing was PBMCs or T cells enriched from blood (not recorded which). This clonotype was obtained from a woman aged 30 to 39 who had been exposed to COVID-19. Here the CDR3 reads CASAVGGSYSTDTQYF. CDR3 bases: TGTGCCAGCGCCGTGGGGGGGTCATATAGCACAGATACGCAGTATTTT.